This passage covers 2 T cell receptor beta chains from one sample sequenced in a study of blood T cell repertoires in COVID-19. The protocol was immunoSEQ multiplex PCR, while the TCRdb copy is restricted to in-frame clones and leaves out a portion. The sample has 60,000 to 75,000 clones; about nine tenths are singletons. The sample consisted of peripheral blood. The receptor source for this set is a human donor in a cohort sampled during active COVID-19.

This sequence joins TRBV7-3 and TRBJ2-7, with D maybe TRBD2 (6 bases). V was clipped by 5 bases and J by 3 bases, with 17 bases between them. Germline CDR1 and CDR2: SGHTA and FQGTGA. The CDR3 totals 15 residues. The CDR3 DNA sequence: TGTGCCAGCAGCATGCGAGGCGGGACCAACTACGAGCAGTACTTC. Encoded protein: CASSMRGGTNYEQYF.

The V call is TRBV29-1, the J call TRBJ2-7; the D gene is possibly TRBD2 (6 bases). This CDR3 has 15 amino acids. From germline, CDR1 is SQVTM and CDR2 ANQGSEA. Trimming shortened V by 5 bases and J by 4 bases, and 21 bases separated the two germline ends. CDR3 bases: TGCAGCGTTCCGGGAGACGCCTCAGAGGCGTACGAGCAGTACTTC. Translating gives CSVPGDASEAYEQYF.